This entry is about one T cell receptor (beta chain). TCRdb re-derived calls from the 5' RACE reads in MiXCR, one entry per CDR3 protein. The sample has about 110,000 distinct CDR3 sequences; roughly 13% are singletons. V was cut by 6 bases and J by 0 bases, with 9 bases left in between. Germline lookup yields CDR1 MNHEY and CDR2 SVGAGI. CDR3 length equals 15 residues. This entry comes from a study of early T cells in non-severe SARS-CoV-2 infection. Study-wide background: Unsorted whole blood bulk RNA was sequenced, with unpaired chains.

The TCR sequence derives from an adult who was a healthcare worker with PCR-confirmed SARS-CoV-2 infection or an uninfected control (not recorded which). The rearrangement links TRBV6-5 to TRBJ2-6; a weak D match, TRBD2 (5 bases). The source material was whole blood, sampled at baseline. CDR3 bases: TGTGCCAGCAGCGGACTCCGCTCTGGGGCCAACGTCCTGACTTTC. Encoded protein: CASSGLRSGANVLTF.